The present T cell receptor (beta chain) was sequenced within a study of blood T cell repertoires in COVID-19. Across the whole study: The United States, Italy and Spain were the sources of the acute and convalescent COVID-19 samples.

CDR1 is MDHEN, CDR2 SYDVKM, per germline. This CDR3 has 14 amino acids. V gave up 6 bases and J gave up 9 bases; unmatched junction bases: 8. Sequenced by immunoSEQ multiplex PCR; TCRdb stores in-frame clones only, minus some. This table holds approximately 100,000 clones, about 85% found once. Sequencing used peripheral blood. This sequence joins TRBV28 and TRBJ1-6; 7 bases line up with TRBD1. The TCR comes from an elderly man with acute or convalescent COVID-19. Here the CDR3 reads CASRSRTGSSPLHF. The CDR3 region has the DNA TGTGCCAGCAGAAGTCGGACAGGAAGTTCACCCCTCCACTTT.